A selection of T cell receptor beta chains follows, all from one sample in a study of blood T cell repertoires in COVID-19. Clones were sequenced by immunoSEQ multiplex PCR, and TCRdb holds only the in-frame ones, with some missing. The sample contains roughly 150,000 clones, around 80% of which appear only once. The sample comprised PBMCs or T cells enriched from blood (not recorded which). Every receptor here comes from a woman aged 45-59 years who had recovered from COVID-19. The CDR3 runs from the conserved cysteine through the conserved F or W. The D gene is left open where the match is weak. The size field is filled for only some rows; it gives once, few, many or a size class.

>.|TRBV5-5|TRBJ1-2|15|.
TGTGCCAGCAGGACGGAACAGGAGTCTAACTATGGCTACACCTTC
CASRTEQESNYGYTF
>.|TRBV7-3|TRBJ2-3|13|TRBD1
TGTGCCAGCAGCTTACAGGGGGCAGATACGCAGTATTTT
CASSLQGADTQYF
>.|TRBV21-1|TRBJ1-1|12|.
TGTGCCAAAAGGGGCCTGAACACTGAAGCTTTCTTT
CAKRGLNTEAFF
>.|TRBV5-1|TRBJ1-6|17|.
TGCGCCAGCAGTCGGCAGGGGTCCGTCTCCTATAATTCACCCCTCCACTTT
CASSRQGSVSYNSPLHF
>.|TRBV27|TRBJ1-1|15|.
TGTGCCAGCAGTTCCCAGGGGATTTGGGACACTGAAGCTTTCTTT
CASSSQGIWDTEAFF
>.|TRBV4-1|TRBJ1-5|14|.
TGCGCCAGCAGCCAAGATCCGGGAATCGGGCCCCAGCATTTT
CASSQDPGIGPQHF
>.|TRBV18|TRBJ2-3|13|.
TGTGCCAGCTCACCTAGTCCGTCAGATACGCAGTATTTT
CASSPSPSDTQYF
>.|TRBV12-3/TRBV12-4|TRBJ1-2|13|TRBD1
TGTGCCAGCTGGGACAGGGGGGGATATGGCTACACCTTC
CASWDRGGYGYTF
>few|TRBV11-2|TRBJ2-7|18|TRBD2
TGTGCCAGCAGCTTAGATTGGATAGGGCAGGGAGGGTCCTACGAGCAGTACTTC
CASSLDWIGQGGSYEQYF
>.|TRBV18|TRBJ2-3|15|.
TGTGCCAGCTCACCACCGGTGGGGCGCACAGATACGCAGTATTTT
CASSPPVGRTDTQYF
>.|TRBV4-2|TRBJ2-7|14|.
TGTGCCAGCAGCCAAGATCCCCGGGATCGAGAGCAGTACTTC
CASSQDPRDREQYF
>once|TRBV6-5|TRBJ2-7|14|TRBD1
TGTGCCAGCAGTACCAGGACAGGGTCCTACGAGCAGTACTTC
CASSTRTGSYEQYF
>.|TRBV27|TRBJ1-1|13|.
TGTGCCAGCCGGAAACAAGGGGACACTGAAGCTTTCTTT
CASRKQGDTEAFF
>.|TRBV7-9|TRBJ2-6|16|TRBD1
TGTGCCAGCAGCGGACAGGGGAGATCTGGGGCCAACGTCCTGACTTTC
CASSGQGRSGANVLTF
>.|TRBV28|TRBJ1-6|15|.
TGTGCCAGCAGTTTAAACTACGGTGATAATTCACCCCTCCACTTT
CASSLNYGDNSPLHF
>.|TRBV7-8|TRBJ1-5|12|.
TGTGCCAGCAGCCAATTCAATCAGCCCCAGCATTTT
CASSQFNQPQHF
>few|TRBV7-2|TRBJ1-5|16|.
TGTGCCAGCAGCTTAGGAGTGGGCAGGGGCAATCAGCCCCAGCATTTT
CASSLGVGRGNQPQHF
>.|TRBV7-9|TRBJ2-3|14|.
TGTGCCAGCAGCTTATCAAGTGCGGCTGATACGCAGTATTTT
CASSLSSAADTQYF
>.|TRBV6-1|TRBJ1-5|14|.
TGTGCCAGCACCCAACAGGGCCCGAATCAGCCCCAGCATTTT
CASTQQGPNQPQHF
>.|TRBV7-2|TRBJ1-2|15|.
TGTGCCAGCAGCCCGACAGGAGCCTTGGATTATGGCTACACCTTC
CASSPTGALDYGYTF